One sample yielded the 7 T cell receptor beta chains listed below, sequenced in a study of T cells in tuberculosis. Assay used: immunoSEQ multiplex PCR; TCRdb lists only in-frame clones, some missing. The sample records 70,000 to 95,000 clones, roughly 91% being singletons. After thawing and overnight rest, PBMC were stained with GMM-loaded CD1B tetramer, viability dye and anti-CD3 for sorting. CD1B tetramers were loaded with Rhodococcus equi-derived C32 glucose monomycolate. Source material: CD1b-GMM tetramer-negative cells sorted from PBMCs. The receptors stem from an adult woman with latent tuberculosis.

CDR3 sequence (DNA): TGTGCCAGTAGTATTGCTAGCGGTTTACAAGAGACCCAGTACTTC. It is translated as CASSIASGLQETQYF. This sequence joins TRBV19 and TRBJ2-5, with 7 bases lining up with TRBD2. The length of the CDR3 is 15 residues. V lost 3 bases, J lost 2 bases, and 6 bases stayed unmatched. Germline CDR1 and CDR2: LNHDA and SQIVND (reference sequence).

V and J are TRBV2 and TRBJ2-5, with 12 bases fitting TRBD2. Per the germline V gene, CDR1 is SNHLY and CDR2 is FYNNEI. Unmatched junction bases numbered 5, after V lost 7 bases and J lost 5 bases. The CDR3 is made up of 14 amino acids. Written as DNA, the CDR3 is TGTGCCAGCAACCTAGCGGGGGGGCCGGAGACCCAGTACTTC. This encodes CASNLAGGPETQYF.

V is TRBV18 and J is TRBJ2-2; D might be TRBD1 (5 bases). The length of the CDR3 is 15 residues. Germline V CDR1 and CDR2: KGHSH, LQKENI. Trimming left V 1 base short and J 5 bases short, with 11 bases between. The CDR3: CASSPRVTVTGELFF. The CDR3 region has the DNA TGTGCCAGCTCACCACGGGTGACAGTGACCGGGGAGCTGTTTTTT.

This sequence joins TRBV2 and TRBJ2-1, with 11 bases fitting TRBD2. The J segment lost 16 bases and the V segment lost 4 bases, leaving 9 bases of the junction unmatched. The CDR3 runs 13 residues. Germline CDR1 reads SNHLY; CDR2 reads FYNNEI. The CDR3 nucleotides read TGTGCCAGCAGTGCTCCGGGACTAGCGGTTGAATTCTTC. Its translation: CASSAPGLAVEFF.

This chain links TRBV18 with TRBJ1-2; D call uncertain. Germline V gene sequence: CDR1 KGHSH, CDR2 LQKENI. The length of the CDR3 is 15 residues. The V end lost 1 base, the J end lost 6 bases, and 15 bases lay between the germline ends. CDR3 DNA: TGTGCCAGCTCACCACTGGGGAGCCGGCCCGATGGCTACACCTTC. Protein product: CASSPLGSRPDGYTF.

This chain links TRBV2 with TRBJ1-1; D may be TRBD1 (6 bases). This CDR3 is built from 16 residues. Between the trimmed V and J ends, which lost 5 bases and 3 bases, there was a span of 19 bases. Per germline, CDR1 SNHLY and CDR2 FYNNEI. CDR3 nucleotides: TGTGCCAGCAGTTCCGGGGTGGGGACACCGCACACTGAAGCTTTCTTT. The encoded protein is CASSSGVGTPHTEAFF.

V is TRBV12-5 and J is TRBJ2-5; TRBD1 matches at 8 bases. Trimming at V came to 1 base and at J to 7 bases, leaving 11 bases not matched to a gene. This CDR3 comprises 16 residues. Looked up from germline, CDR1 is LGHNT and CDR2 is FRNRAP. The CDR3 loop is CASGLGQGLPQGTQYF. The CDR3 DNA is TGTGCTAGTGGTTTGGGACAGGGGCTCCCCCAGGGGACCCAGTACTTC.